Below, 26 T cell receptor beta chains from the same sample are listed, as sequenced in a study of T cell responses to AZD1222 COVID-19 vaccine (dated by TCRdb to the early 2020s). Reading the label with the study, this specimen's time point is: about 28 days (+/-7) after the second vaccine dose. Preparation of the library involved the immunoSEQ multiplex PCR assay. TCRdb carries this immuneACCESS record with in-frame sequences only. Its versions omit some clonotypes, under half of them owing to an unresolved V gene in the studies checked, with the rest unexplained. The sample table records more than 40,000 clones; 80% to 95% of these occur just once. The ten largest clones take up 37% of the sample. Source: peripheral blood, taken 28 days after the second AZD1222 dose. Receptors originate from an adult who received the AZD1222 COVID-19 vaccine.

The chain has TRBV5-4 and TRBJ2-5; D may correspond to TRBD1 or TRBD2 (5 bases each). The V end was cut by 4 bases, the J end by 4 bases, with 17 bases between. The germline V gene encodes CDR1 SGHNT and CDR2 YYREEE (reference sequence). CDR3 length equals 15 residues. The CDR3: CASSTPFRGAETQYF. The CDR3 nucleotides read TGTGCCAGCAGCACTCCTTTTCGGGGCGCAGAGACCCAGTACTTC.

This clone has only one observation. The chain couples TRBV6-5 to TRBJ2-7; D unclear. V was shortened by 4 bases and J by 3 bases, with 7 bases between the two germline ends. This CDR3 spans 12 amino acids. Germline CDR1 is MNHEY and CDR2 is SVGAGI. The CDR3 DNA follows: TGTGCCAGCAGTTCGGGCGACTACGAGCAGTACTTC. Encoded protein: CASSSGDYEQYF.

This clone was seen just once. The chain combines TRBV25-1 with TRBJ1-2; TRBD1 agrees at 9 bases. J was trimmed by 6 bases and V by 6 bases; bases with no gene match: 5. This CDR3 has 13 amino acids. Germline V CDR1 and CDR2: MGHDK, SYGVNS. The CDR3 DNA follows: TGTGCCAGCAGCGCACAGGGGGCGGATGGCTACACCTTC. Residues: CASSAQGADGYTF.

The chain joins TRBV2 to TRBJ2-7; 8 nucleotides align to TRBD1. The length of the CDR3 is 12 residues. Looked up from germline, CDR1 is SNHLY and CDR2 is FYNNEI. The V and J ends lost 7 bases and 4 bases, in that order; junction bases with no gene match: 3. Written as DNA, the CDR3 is TGTGCCAGCACGGACAGGGTGTACGAGCAGTACTTC. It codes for CASTDRVYEQYF.

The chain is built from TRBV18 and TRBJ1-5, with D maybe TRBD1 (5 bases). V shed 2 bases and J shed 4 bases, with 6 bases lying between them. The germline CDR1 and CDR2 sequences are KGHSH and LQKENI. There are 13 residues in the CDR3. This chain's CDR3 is CASSPGGNQPQHF. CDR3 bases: TGTGCCAGCTCACCAGGGGGAAATCAGCCCCAGCATTTT.

This CDR3 is CASSTGFSGNTIYF. In DNA form, the CDR3 reads TGTGCCAGTAGTACCGGGTTCTCTGGAAACACCATATATTTT. The rearrangement joins TRBV19 to TRBJ1-3; D not resolved. Deletions cut 4 bases from V and 0 bases from J, with 7 bases between. The CDR3 sequence is 14 residues long. Germline V gene sequence: CDR1 LNHDA, CDR2 SQIVND (reference sequence). Drawing the rest from reference TRBV19 and TRBJ1-3, the complete variable domain is DGGITQSPKYLFRKEGQNVTLSCEQNLNHDAMYWYRQDPGQGLRLIYYSQIVNDFQKGDIAEGYSVSREKKESFPLTVTSAQKNPTAFYLCASSTGFSGNTIYFGEGSWLTVV.

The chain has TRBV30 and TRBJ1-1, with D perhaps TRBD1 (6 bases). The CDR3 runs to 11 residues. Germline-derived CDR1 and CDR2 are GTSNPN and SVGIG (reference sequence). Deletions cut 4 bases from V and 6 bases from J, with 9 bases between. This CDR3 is CAWKQGAEAFF. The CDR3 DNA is TGTGCCTGGAAACAGGGCGCTGAAGCTTTCTTT.

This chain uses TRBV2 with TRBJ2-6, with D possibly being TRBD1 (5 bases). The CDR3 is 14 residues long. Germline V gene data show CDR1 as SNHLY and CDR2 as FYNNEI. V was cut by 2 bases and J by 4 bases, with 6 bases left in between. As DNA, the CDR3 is TGTGCCAGCAGTGAAAGGGGCGGGGCCAACGTCCTGACTTTC. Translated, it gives CASSERGGANVLTF. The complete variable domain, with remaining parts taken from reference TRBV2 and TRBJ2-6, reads EPEVTQTPSHQVTQMGQEVILRCVPISNHLYFYWYRQILGQKVEFLVSFYNNEISEKSEIFDDQFSVERPDGSNFTLKIRSTKLEDSAMYFCASSERGGANVLTFGAGSRLTVL.

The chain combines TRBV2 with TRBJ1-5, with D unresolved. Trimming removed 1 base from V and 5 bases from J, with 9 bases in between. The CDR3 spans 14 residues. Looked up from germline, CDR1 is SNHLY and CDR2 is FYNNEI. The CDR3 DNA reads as TGTGCCAGCAGTGAAGAATTCCCCGATCAGCCCCAGCATTTT. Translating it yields CASSEEFPDQPQHF.

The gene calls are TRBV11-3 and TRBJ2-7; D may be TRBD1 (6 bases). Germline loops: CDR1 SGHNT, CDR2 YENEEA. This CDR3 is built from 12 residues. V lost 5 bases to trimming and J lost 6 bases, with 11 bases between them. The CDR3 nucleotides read TGTGCCAGCAGCAAACTGGGGGCCGAGCAGTACTTC. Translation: CASSKLGAEQYF.

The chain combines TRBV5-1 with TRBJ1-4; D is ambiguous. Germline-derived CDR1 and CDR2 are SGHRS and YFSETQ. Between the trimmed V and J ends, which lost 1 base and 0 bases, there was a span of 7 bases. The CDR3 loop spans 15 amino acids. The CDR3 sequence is CASSLNTATNEKLFF. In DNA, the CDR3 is TGCGCCAGCAGCTTGAACACTGCAACTAATGAAAAACTGTTTTTT.

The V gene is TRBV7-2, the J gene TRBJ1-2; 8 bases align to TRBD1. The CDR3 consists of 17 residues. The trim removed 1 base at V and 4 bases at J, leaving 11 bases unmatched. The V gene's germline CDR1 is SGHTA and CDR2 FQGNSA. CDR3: CASSLGGNQGAVYGYTF. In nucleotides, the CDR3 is TGTGCCAGCAGCTTAGGCGGAAATCAGGGGGCTGTCTATGGCTACACCTTC.

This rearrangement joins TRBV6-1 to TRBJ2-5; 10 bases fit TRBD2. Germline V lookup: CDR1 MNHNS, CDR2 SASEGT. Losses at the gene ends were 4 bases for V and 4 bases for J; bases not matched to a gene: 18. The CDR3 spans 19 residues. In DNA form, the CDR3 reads TGTGCCAGCAGTGCCTTAGCGGGGGGCCAGGATCATGCCCCAGAGACCCAGTACTTC. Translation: CASSALAGGQDHAPETQYF.

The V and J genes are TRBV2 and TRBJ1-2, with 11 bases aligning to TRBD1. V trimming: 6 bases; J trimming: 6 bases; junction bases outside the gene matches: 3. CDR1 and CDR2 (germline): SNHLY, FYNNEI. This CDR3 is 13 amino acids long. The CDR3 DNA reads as TGTGCCAGCAGCCGGGACAGGGGGGATGGCTACACCTTC. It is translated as CASSRDRGDGYTF.

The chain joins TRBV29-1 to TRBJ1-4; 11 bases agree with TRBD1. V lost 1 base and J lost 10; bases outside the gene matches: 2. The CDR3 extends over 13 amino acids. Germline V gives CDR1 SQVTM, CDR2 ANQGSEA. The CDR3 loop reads CSVEGTGGRKLFF. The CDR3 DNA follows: TGCAGCGTTGAAGGGACAGGGGGCCGAAAACTGTTTTTT.

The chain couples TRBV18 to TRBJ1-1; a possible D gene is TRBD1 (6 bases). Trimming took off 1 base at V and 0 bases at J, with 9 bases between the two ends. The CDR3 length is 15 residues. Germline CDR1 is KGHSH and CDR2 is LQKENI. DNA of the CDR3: TGTGCCAGCTCACCACTTCCAGGGGTGAACACTGAAGCTTTCTTT. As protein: CASSPLPGVNTEAFF.

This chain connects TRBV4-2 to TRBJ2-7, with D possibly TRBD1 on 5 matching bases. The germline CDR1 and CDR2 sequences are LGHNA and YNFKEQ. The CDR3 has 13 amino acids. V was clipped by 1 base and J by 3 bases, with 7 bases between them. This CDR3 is CASSQVQGYEQYF. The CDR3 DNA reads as TGTGCCAGCAGCCAAGTCCAGGGCTACGAGCAGTACTTC.

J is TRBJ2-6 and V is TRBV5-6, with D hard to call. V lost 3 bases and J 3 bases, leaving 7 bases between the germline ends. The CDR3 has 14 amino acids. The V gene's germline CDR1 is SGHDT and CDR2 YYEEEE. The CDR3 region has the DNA TGTGCCAGCAGCTGGGTATATGGGGCCAACGTCCTGACTTTC. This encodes CASSWVYGANVLTF.

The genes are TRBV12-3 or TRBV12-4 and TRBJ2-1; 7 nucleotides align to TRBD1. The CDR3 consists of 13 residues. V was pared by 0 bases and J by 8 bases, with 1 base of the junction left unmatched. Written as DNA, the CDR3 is TGTGCCAGCAGTTTAGCCACAGGGGATGAGCAGTTCTTC. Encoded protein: CASSLATGDEQFF.

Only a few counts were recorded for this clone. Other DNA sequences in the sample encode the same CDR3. CDR3: CASSFKGQNTEAFF. In nucleotides, the CDR3 is TGCGCCAGCAGCTTTAAGGGACAAAACACTGAAGCTTTCTTT. The chain has TRBV5-1 and TRBJ1-1, with D perhaps TRBD1 (6 bases). Germline CDR1 is SGHRS and CDR2 is YFSETQ. CDR3 length: 14 residues. Trimming removed 2 bases at V and 2 bases at J, with 10 bases between. The variable domain in full, with the rest retrieved from reference TRBV5-1 and TRBJ1-1, is KAGVTQTPRYLIKTRGQQVTLSCSPISGHRSVSWYQQTPGQGLQFLFEYFSETQRNKGNFPGRFSGRQFSNSRSEMNVSTLELGDSALYLCASSFKGQNTEAFFGQGTRLTVV.

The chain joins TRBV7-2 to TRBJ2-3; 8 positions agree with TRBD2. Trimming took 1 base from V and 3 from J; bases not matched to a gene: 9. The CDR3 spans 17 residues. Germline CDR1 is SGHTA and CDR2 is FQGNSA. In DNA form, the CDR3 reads TGTGCCAGCAGCTTAGTTTCCAGCGGGGGAGGTACAGATACGCAGTATTTT. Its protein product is CASSLVSSGGGTDTQYF.

The CDR3 reads CASVSRLSYEQYF. CDR3 DNA sequence: TGTGCCAGCGTAAGTCGACTCTCCTACGAGCAGTACTTC. The chain carries TRBV27 and TRBJ2-7; no reliable D call. The CDR3 length is 13 residues. V was clipped by 8 bases and J by 0 bases, with 11 bases between them. Germline lookup yields CDR1 MNHEY and CDR2 SMNVEV (reference sequence).

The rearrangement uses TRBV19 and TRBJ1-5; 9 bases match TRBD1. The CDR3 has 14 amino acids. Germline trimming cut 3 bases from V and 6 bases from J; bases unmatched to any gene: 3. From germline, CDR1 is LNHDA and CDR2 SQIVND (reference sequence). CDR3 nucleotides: TGTGCCAGTAGTATGGGGACAGGGTCTCAGCCCCAGCATTTT. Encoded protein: CASSMGTGSQPQHF.

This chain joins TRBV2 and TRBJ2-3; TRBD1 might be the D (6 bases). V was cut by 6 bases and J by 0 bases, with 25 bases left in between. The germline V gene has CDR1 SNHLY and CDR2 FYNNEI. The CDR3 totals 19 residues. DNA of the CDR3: TGTGCCAGCAGGGTGACAGGTCGTGTTGGTAGTCCTAGCACAGATACGCAGTATTTT. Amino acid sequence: CASRVTGRVGSPSTDTQYF.

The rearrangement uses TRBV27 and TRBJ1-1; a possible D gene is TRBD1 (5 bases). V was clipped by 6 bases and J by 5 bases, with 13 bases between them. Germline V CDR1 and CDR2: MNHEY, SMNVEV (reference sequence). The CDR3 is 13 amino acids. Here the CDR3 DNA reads TGTGCCAGCAGAAGGGGACCCACGACTGAAGCTTTCTTT. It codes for CASRRGPTTEAFF.

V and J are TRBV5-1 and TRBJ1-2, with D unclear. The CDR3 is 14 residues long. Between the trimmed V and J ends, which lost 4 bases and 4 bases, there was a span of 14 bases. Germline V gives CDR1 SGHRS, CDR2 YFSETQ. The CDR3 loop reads CASSPDGQVYGYTF. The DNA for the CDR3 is TGCGCCAGCAGCCCGGACGGGCAGGTCTATGGCTACACCTTC.